The source of this T cell receptor beta chain is a study of Ad26.COV2.S vaccination and SARS-CoV-2 variants. There are 13 residues in the CDR3. Germline CDR1 and CDR2: LGHDT and YNNKEL (reference sequence). J gave up 7 bases and V 7 bases, and 6 bases lay outside the gene matches. Profiling relied on immunoSEQ multiplex PCR, and the TCRdb table lists in-frame clones only, not all of them. The sample carries around 300,000 clones, about 87% recorded once. Treatment reported: 15 to 20 received Ad26.COV2.S at low or high dose, single or two shots; 5 received placebo; per-sample allocation not given. Each sample was drawn 63 days after the first injection (of vaccine or placebo).

The gene calls are TRBV3-1 (or the pseudogene TRBV3-2) and TRBJ1-2, with 10 positions matching TRBD1. The source of this sequence is a person aged 18 to 59 who received the Ad26.COV2.S COVID-19 vaccine or a placebo. The sample was peripheral blood, taken in a trial of Ad26.COV2.S vaccine versus placebo. CDR3 sequence: CASKRGQGSGYTF. The CDR3 coding sequence is TGTGCCAGCAAAAGGGGACAGGGGTCTGGCTACACCTTC.